These T cell receptor beta chains were read from a single sample in a study of post-analysis software for immune sequencing data. TCRdb fed the PCR reads into MiXCR, producing one record per CDR3 protein. In the table there are approximately 730,000 distinct CDR3 sequences, about 45% of which are singletons. The sequenced sample was blood. These TCRs come from a girl aged 10 to 17 with multiple sclerosis. Both conserved end residues are part of each CDR3. Each record gives: V gene, CDR3 length, CDR3 protein.

TRBV7-2	17	CASSLALAASLDNEQFF
TRBV5-5	14	CASSLPGNGAEQYF
TRBV4-3	15	CASSPSMSSYNEQFF
TRBV20-1	13	CSARRLSTDTQYF
TRBV5-1	13	CASSPGVTGELFF
TRBV12-3/TRBV12-4	14	CASSFGQPNQPQHF
TRBV4-1	14	CASSQEWGLDTQYF
TRBV27	11	CASSRTGELHF
TRBV20-1	14	CSAPPPVSSYEQYF
TRBV7-6	16	CASQQRAGQGVWEQYF
TRBV12-3/TRBV12-4	12	CASSSSAGGYTF
TRBV7-9	14	CASSFGDRLRGYTF
TRBV3-1	13	CASSPRAGEGAFF
TRBV3-1	15	CASTVGAGGYNEQFF
TRBV27	12	CASSSSVGELFF
TRBV29-1	14	CSAAGWGARNEQYF
TRBV20-1	13	CSASKGLGYEQFF
TRBV12-3/TRBV12-4	15	CASSPSSGGPVEQFF
TRBV9	15	CASSVGGGISYEQYF
TRBV13	13	CASSLRPVETQYF
TRBV24-1	14	CATSGFGESYGYTF
TRBV24-1	13	CATSVGQQETQYF
TRBV30	16	CAWSALGHTGGDTQYF
TRBV6-1	16	CASRVELAGVLYEQYF
TRBV10-3	14	CAISEPQDLYTQYF
TRBV28	15	CASSGTGGMNTEAFF
TRBV9	14	CASSGDLGQETQYF
TRBV9	15	CASSVDLSVDYGYTF
TRBV21-1	12	CALDYEGQPQHF
TRBV15	17	CATSGSQRGYMNTEAFF
TRBV4-3	15	CASSQRAGGQNEQFF
TRBV10-3	16	CAISLTSGTPKETQYF
TRBV29-1	13	CSVEGAQTYEQYF
TRBV28	16	CASSFGLAGRQETQYF
TRBV14	15	CASSQVAGVGGELFF
TRBV7-9	15	CASSLAPPGANVLTF
TRBV5-1	16	CASSLYRVSDVETQYF
TRBV15	12	CATSSAATEQFF
TRBV20-1	11	CSARQGYGYTF
TRBV7-2	16	CASSSPPTGGADTQYF